The 25 T cell receptor beta chains below all came from one sample that was sequenced in a study of cytomegalovirus exposure and HLA in healthy donors. Primers: 60 Vbeta forward and 13 Jbeta reverse. Repertoires were generated with immunoSEQ multiplex PCR, while TCRdb's copy carries only in-frame clones and drops some. The profile shows approximately 88,000 clones, around 64% of them singletons. Sequenced material: PBMCs. These receptors were taken from a man in his sixties in good health and CMV-seronegative.

The table lists this clone with a few counts. V usage is TRBV11-1 and J usage is TRBJ1-1; TRBD1 might be the D (5 bases). Germline V lookup: CDR1 SGHAT, CDR2 FQDESV (reference sequence). Trimming pared 3 bases from V and 8 bases from J, leaving 13 bases between. This CDR3 region has 13 residues. The CDR3 nucleotides are TGTGCCAGCAGCTTCGGAGGGGACGGGGAAGCTTTCTTT. Translating it yields CASSFGGDGEAFF.

Only a few counts were recorded for this clone. The gene calls are TRBV19 and TRBJ1-1, with a possible D match to TRBD1 (5 bases). Trimming took off 4 bases at V and 4 bases at J, with 10 bases between the two ends. The CDR3 has 13 residues. CDR1 is LNHDA, CDR2 SQIVND, per germline (reference sequence). This CDR3 reads CASSRGGGTEAFF. The CDR3 DNA is TGTGCCAGTAGTAGGGGGGGAGGCACTGAAGCTTTCTTT.

This clone has only a few counts. This chain joins TRBV25-1 and TRBJ1-3; D might be TRBD1 (5 bases). V lost 4 bases and J lost 4, with 14 bases in between. This CDR3 has 15 residues. Germline CDR1 and CDR2: MGHDK and SYGVNS. CDR3 bases: TGTGCCAGCAGTGCCCTCCGGACAACAGGAAACACCATATATTTT. Translation gives CASSALRTTGNTIYF.

The chain links TRBV18 to TRBJ1-3, with D possibly matching TRBD1 (6 bases). Trimming removed 6 bases from V and 3 bases from J, with 12 bases in between. Germline-derived CDR1 and CDR2 are KGHSH and LQKENI. The CDR3 length is 14 residues. CDR3 nucleotide sequence: TGTGCCAGCTCTCCGGGGGGCGATGGAAACACCATATATTTT. Encoded protein: CASSPGGDGNTIYF.

This chain connects TRBV6-5 to TRBJ1-4; 8 bases are shared with TRBD1. Germline values: CDR1 MNHEY, CDR2 SVGAGI. The CDR3 contains 13 residues. Losses at the gene ends were 6 bases for V and 8 bases for J; bases not matched to a gene: 5. In nucleotides, the CDR3 is TGTGCCAGCAGCCAGGGGGCGGGGGAAAAACTGTTTTTT. This sequence encodes CASSQGAGEKLFF.

The chain is built from TRBV2 and TRBJ1-2; TRBD1 matches 8 bases. CDR1 and CDR2 from the germline V gene are SNHLY and FYNNEI. The trim removed 2 bases at V and 4 bases at J, leaving 6 bases unmatched. The CDR3 covers 15 residues. In DNA, the CDR3 is TGTGCCAGCAGTGAATCGACAGGGGAGGGCTATGGCTACACCTTC. Residues: CASSESTGEGYGYTF.

V is TRBV19 and J is TRBJ1-4; 7 positions match TRBD1. The CDR3 is 14 residues long. With V trimmed by 8 bases and J by 4 bases, 7 bases remained unmatched. CDR1 is LNHDA and CDR2 is SQIVND in the germline V gene (reference sequence). CDR3 sequence (DNA): TGTGCCAGTGCCCGGGGACAGAATAATGAAAAACTGTTTTTT. Its protein product is CASARGQNNEKLFF.

The chain is built from TRBV4-1 and TRBJ2-1; 7 bases are shared with TRBD1. The J segment lost 0 bases and the V segment lost 3 bases, leaving 11 bases of the junction unmatched. Germline V lookup: CDR1 MGHRA, CDR2 YSYEKL. This CDR3 is 18 amino acids long. The CDR3 nucleotides are TGCGCCAGCAGCCAGCCCAGCGACAGGGTATCCTCCTACAATGAGCAGTTCTTC. Translation gives CASSQPSDRVSSYNEQFF.

This chain links TRBV2 with TRBJ2-3, with TRBD2 matching over 12 bases. The junction had 2 bases not matched to a gene; V was cut back by 8 bases and J by 2 bases. Germline assignment: CDR1 SNHLY and CDR2 FYNNEI. The CDR3 runs to 14 residues. The CDR3 DNA follows: TGTGCCAGCGGACTAGCGGGGACCACAGATACGCAGTATTTT. This translates into CASGLAGTTDTQYF. The whole variable domain, filled in from reference TRBV2 and TRBJ2-3, reads EPEVTQTPSHQVTQMGQEVILRCVPISNHLYFYWYRQILGQKVEFLVSFYNNEISEKSEIFDDQFSVERPDGSNFTLKIRSTKLEDSAMYFCASGLAGTTDTQYFGPGTRLTVL.

The V and J genes are TRBV7-9 and TRBJ2-1, with 7 bases lining up with TRBD2. With V trimmed by 2 bases and J by 7 bases, 5 bases remained unmatched. CDR3 length: 14 amino acids. CDR1 and CDR2 (germline): SEHNR, FQNEAQ (reference sequence). As DNA, the CDR3 is TGTGCCAGCAGCTTATCGGGGGGACGTAATGAGCAGTTCTTC. It codes for CASSLSGGRNEQFF.

Only a few counts were recorded for this clone. The rearrangement links TRBV9 to TRBJ1-3; weak D call: TRBD1 (5 bases). Trimming cost V 2 bases and J 1 base, with 7 bases left between them. Germline-derived CDR1 and CDR2 are SGDLS and YYNGEE. The CDR3 runs 14 residues. CDR3 DNA sequence: TGTGCCAGCAGCGTGCAGGGTTCTGGAAACACCATATATTTT. This translates into CASSVQGSGNTIYF.

A single count supports this clone. The genes are TRBV10-3 and TRBJ2-7; TRBD1 might be the D (5 bases). The CDR3 totals 11 residues. The germline V and J ends were trimmed by 6 bases and 3 bases, with 6 bases remaining between them. Germline V gives CDR1 ENHRY, CDR2 SYGVKD. This CDR3 reads CAIRTGYEQYF. As DNA, the CDR3 is TGTGCCATCAGAACAGGCTACGAGCAGTACTTC.

The DNA of the CDR3 is TGTGCCAGCAGTTACTGGACAGGGAACGATGAGCAGTTCTTC. It encodes CASSYWTGNDEQFF. This chain joins TRBV6-5 and TRBJ2-1; 8 bases fit TRBD1. There are 14 residues in the CDR3. Germline V gives CDR1 MNHEY, CDR2 SVGAGI. V lost 1 base to trimming and J lost 8 bases; unmatched junction nucleotides: 4.

J is TRBJ1-3 and V is TRBV4-2; possibly TRBD1 for D (6 bases). The CDR3 has 20 residues. Germline CDR1 and CDR2: LGHNA and YNFKEQ. Trimming shortened V by 6 bases and J by 0 bases, and 27 bases separated the two germline ends. CDR3 coding DNA: TGTGCCAGCAGTCGAAATACAGGGAGTCGGGCGGCGGTCTCTGGAAACACCATATATTTT. Its protein is CASSRNTGSRAAVSGNTIYF.

The V call is TRBV5-1, the J call TRBJ2-7; D might be TRBD1 (6 bases). V lost 4 bases to trimming and J lost 5 bases, with 16 bases between them. The germline CDR1 and CDR2 sequences are SGHRS and YFSETQ. This CDR3 is 14 amino acids long. The CDR3 DNA follows: TGCGCCAGCAGCCCCGGGACATTTCCACACGAGCAGTACTTC. Amino acid sequence: CASSPGTFPHEQYF.

This clone was recorded once. The rearrangement uses TRBV25-1 and TRBJ1-6; D is undetermined. Trimming pared 2 bases from V and 7 bases from J, leaving 15 bases between. This CDR3 is 16 amino acids long. Germline values: CDR1 MGHDK, CDR2 SYGVNS. CDR3 nucleotide sequence: TGTGCCAGCAGTGAAGCCGTGGACTTGAAGAATTCACCCCTCCACTTT. Protein: CASSEAVDLKNSPLHF.

This chain joins TRBV6-1 and TRBJ2-3, with D possibly being TRBD1 (5 bases). The germline V gene encodes CDR1 MNHNS and CDR2 SASEGT. Between the trimmed V and J ends, which lost 7 bases and 2 bases, there was a span of 7 bases. This CDR3 has 12 residues. Here the CDR3 DNA reads TGTGCCAGCACGACAGCCACAGATACGCAGTATTTT. It translates to CASTTATDTQYF.

The genes are TRBV6-5 and TRBJ1-2; TRBD1 matches at 7 bases. V was clipped by 6 bases and J by 4 bases; unmatched bases: 11. This CDR3 contains 15 residues. The germline V gene encodes CDR1 MNHEY and CDR2 SVGAGI. CDR3 region: CASSKDRSRGYGYTF. The CDR3 bases are TGTGCCAGCAGCAAGGACAGGTCTAGAGGCTATGGCTACACCTTC.

The V and J genes are TRBV28 and TRBJ2-1, with 8 bases matching TRBD1. V lost 11 bases, J lost 0 bases, and 6 bases stayed unmatched. The CDR3 sequence is 14 residues long. Per the germline V gene, CDR1 is MDHEN and CDR2 is SYDVKM. CDR3 loop: CAGQGASSYNEQFF. CDR3 nucleotides: TGTGCCGGCCAGGGGGCTAGCTCCTACAATGAGCAGTTCTTC.

The chain carries TRBV5-6 and TRBJ2-5; D unclear. V was pared by 0 bases and J by 6 bases, with 9 bases between. Germline assignment: CDR1 SGHDT and CDR2 YYEEEE. The CDR3 loop spans 13 amino acids. CDR3 coding DNA: TGTGCCAGCAGCTTGGAGCGTTCGAAGACCCAGTACTTC. Its protein product is CASSLERSKTQYF. Drawing the rest from reference TRBV5-6 and TRBJ2-5, the complete variable domain is DAGVTQSPTHLIKTRGQQVTLRCSPKSGHDTVSWYQQALGQGPQFIFQYYEEEERQRGNFPDRFSGHQFPNYSSELNVNALLLGDSALYLCASSLERSKTQYFGPGTRLLVL.

The chain recombines TRBV28 with TRBJ1-4, with D uncertain. Germline CDR1 is MDHEN and CDR2 is SYDVKM. V was shortened by 3 bases and J by 0 bases, with 14 bases between the two germline ends. CDR3 size: 17 residues. CDR3 protein: CASSFRHLVATNEKLFF. The CDR3 DNA reads TGTGCCAGCAGTTTTAGACATTTAGTTGCAACTAATGAAAAACTGTTTTTT.

This clone has a single count. The chain is built from TRBV4-1 and TRBJ2-5, with 10 bases aligning to TRBD2. Germline V gene lookup returns CDR1 MGHRA and CDR2 YSYEKL. The CDR3 is 14 amino acids. Germline trimming cut 3 bases from V and 8 bases from J; bases unmatched to any gene: 6. The CDR3 loop reads CASSHLAGGETQYF. For the CDR3, the DNA is TGCGCCAGCAGCCACTTAGCGGGGGGCGAAACCCAGTACTTC.

In this sample, this clone turned up a few times. The rearrangement uses TRBV6-1 and TRBJ1-4; TRBD1 might be the D (6 bases). From germline, CDR1 is MNHNS and CDR2 SASEGT. Trimming cost V 6 bases and J 5 bases, with 13 bases left between them. This CDR3 region has 14 residues. CDR3 in amino acids: CASSLWGPNEKLFF. DNA for the CDR3: TGTGCCAGCAGCCTGTGGGGGCCCAATGAAAAACTGTTTTTT.

The chain employs TRBV5-1 and TRBJ1-1, with 9 bases matching TRBD1. Trimming removed 6 bases from V and 6 bases from J; junction bases left unmatched: 6. In germline, CDR1 is SGHRS, CDR2 YFSETQ. This CDR3 spans 13 amino acids. For the CDR3, the DNA is TGCGCCAGCAAACCGGGACAGGGACCTGAAGCTTTCTTT. Protein: CASKPGQGPEAFF.

The chain is built from TRBV19 and TRBJ1-2; no firm D call. CDR1 and CDR2 from the germline V gene are LNHDA and SQIVND (reference sequence). The ends were cut back, 5 bases at V and 7 bases at J, with 17 bases in the middle. The CDR3 runs to 14 residues. The CDR3 sequence: CASSWPGRERGYTF. The DNA of the CDR3 is TGTGCCAGTAGTTGGCCCGGGAGAGAGCGTGGCTACACCTTC.